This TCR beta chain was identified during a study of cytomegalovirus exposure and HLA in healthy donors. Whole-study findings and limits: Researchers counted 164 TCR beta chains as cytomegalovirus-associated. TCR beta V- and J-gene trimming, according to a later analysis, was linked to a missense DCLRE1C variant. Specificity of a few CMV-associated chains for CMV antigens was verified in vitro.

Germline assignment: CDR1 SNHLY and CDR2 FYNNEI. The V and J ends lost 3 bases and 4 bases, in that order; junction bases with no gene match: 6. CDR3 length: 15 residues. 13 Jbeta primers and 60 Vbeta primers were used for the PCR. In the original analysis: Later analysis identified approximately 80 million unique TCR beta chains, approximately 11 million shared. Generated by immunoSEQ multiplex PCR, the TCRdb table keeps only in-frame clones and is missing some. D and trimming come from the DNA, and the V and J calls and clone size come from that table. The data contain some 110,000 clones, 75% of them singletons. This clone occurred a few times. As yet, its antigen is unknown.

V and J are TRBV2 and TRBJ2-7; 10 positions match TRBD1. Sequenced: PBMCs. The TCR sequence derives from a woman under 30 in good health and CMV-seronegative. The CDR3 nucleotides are TGTGCCAGCAGTGAGCGAGGACAGGGGGTATACGAGCAGTACTTC. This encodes CASSERGQGVYEQYF.